A selection of T cell receptor beta chains follows, all from one sample in a study of patients and donors after allogeneic stem cell transplantation. TCRdb used MiXCR to reprocess the RT-PCR reads, holding one entry per CDR3 protein. In the table there are a few hundred thousand distinct CDR3 sequences, 38% of which are singletons. Sequencing input: blood, either unsorted or a sorted T cell fraction (not recorded which). These receptor sequences come from a human donor who was either an allogeneic HSCT recipient or a stem cell or donor lymphocyte infusion donor (not recorded which). It is not recorded whose cells these are; they may come from a transplant donor. Both conserved end residues are part of each CDR3. The D gene is left open where the match is weak. Part of the rows lack a size; the others show once, few, many or a class for expanded clones.

CDR3 DNA: TGCAGTACCGGACAGGGGTTAAGCAATCAGCCCCAGCATTTT
CDR3 protein: CSTGQGLSNQPQHF
V gene: TRBV20-1
J gene: TRBJ1-5
clone size: few
D gene: TRBD1

CDR3 DNA: TGTGCCAGCAGCTTAACTCTCGAGGAGCCCCAGCATTTT
CDR3 protein: CASSLTLEEPQHF
V gene: TRBV7-3
J gene: TRBJ1-5
clone size: few
D gene: NA

CDR3 DNA: TGCGCCAGCAGCCCAGGGACCCTGGAAGTTAATGAGCAGTTCTTC
CDR3 protein: CASSPGTLEVNEQFF
V gene: TRBV5-1
J gene: TRBJ2-1
clone size: NA
D gene: NA

CDR3 DNA: TGCGCCAGCAGCCGAACCCAGGGATCGGGTGAAGCTTTCTTT
CDR3 protein: CASSRTQGSGEAFF
V gene: TRBV4-3
J gene: TRBJ1-1
clone size: NA
D gene: NA

CDR3 DNA: TGCGCCAGCAGTGAAGCGAGTATCTCTCCGGCTTTCTTT
CDR3 protein: CASSEASISPAFF
V gene: TRBV10-2
J gene: TRBJ1-1
clone size: few
D gene: NA

CDR3 DNA: TGCAGTGCTAGACCCGGACAGGGGGCCACAGATACGCAGTATTTT
CDR3 protein: CSARPGQGATDTQYF
V gene: TRBV20-1
J gene: TRBJ2-3
clone size: NA
D gene: TRBD1

CDR3 DNA: TGTGCCAGCAGCTCATCCAGGGTCTGGGGGAACACCATATATTTT
CDR3 protein: CASSSSRVWGNTIYF
V gene: TRBV27
J gene: TRBJ1-3
clone size: many
D gene: NA

CDR3 DNA: TGCGCCAGCAGCTTGGCCCCGGTGCATGGGGTTTATAATGAAAAACTGTTTTTT
CDR3 protein: CASSLAPVHGVYNEKLFF
V gene: TRBV5-1
J gene: TRBJ1-4
clone size: few
D gene: NA

CDR3 DNA: TGTGCCAGCAGTTTGGAGTACTCTGGGGCCAACGTCCTGACTTTC
CDR3 protein: CASSLEYSGANVLTF
V gene: TRBV28
J gene: TRBJ2-6
clone size: NA
D gene: NA

CDR3 DNA: TGTGCCAGCAGTAACAGGGGGCGGGGTGAAAAACTGTTTTTT
CDR3 protein: CASSNRGRGEKLFF
V gene: TRBV12-3/TRBV12-4
J gene: TRBJ1-4
clone size: NA
D gene: TRBD1